A selection of T cell receptor beta chains follows, all from one sample in a study of T cell changes during pregnancy in multiple sclerosis. Assay: immunoSEQ multiplex PCR; the TCRdb copy retains only in-frame clones and omits some. The repertoire holds around 50,000 clones, with approximately 87% as singletons. What was sequenced was peripheral blood from another person, used as feeder cells. Receptors originate from a human donor whose cells served as feeder cells for cultures in a pregnancy study. CDR3s include the opening cysteine and the closing phenylalanine or tryptophan. The order of the fields is clone size, V gene, J gene, D gene, CDR3 protein, CDR3 DNA. The D gene is left open where the match is weak. Clone size, where shown, is once, few, many, or a class for clones that have expanded.

abundance: .
v_gene: TRBV27
j_gene: TRBJ1-2
d_gene: TRBD1
CDR3aa: CASSFLGTGPADGYTF
CDR3nt: TGTGCCAGCAGTTTCCTGGGGACAGGGCCTGCTGATGGCTACACCTTC

abundance: .
v_gene: TRBV19
j_gene: TRBJ2-3
d_gene: TRBD1
CDR3aa: CASRKGAVDTQYF
CDR3nt: TGTGCCAGTAGAAAGGGGGCCGTAGATACGCAGTATTTT

abundance: few
v_gene: TRBV5-1
j_gene: TRBJ2-7
d_gene: .
CDR3aa: CASSTWVNRWDEQYF
CDR3nt: TGCGCCAGCAGTACTTGGGTAAACAGGTGGGACGAGCAGTACTTC

abundance: .
v_gene: TRBV7-2
j_gene: TRBJ1-4
d_gene: TRBD1
CDR3aa: CASSLRGQGAINEKLFF
CDR3nt: TGTGCCAGCAGCTTACGGGGACAGGGGGCGATAAATGAAAAACTGTTTTTT

abundance: .
v_gene: TRBV7-3
j_gene: TRBJ2-7
d_gene: .
CDR3aa: CASSSLGGSYPVEQYF
CDR3nt: TGTGCCAGCAGCTCCCTAGGGGGTAGCTACCCTGTTGAGCAGTACTTC

abundance: .
v_gene: TRBV5-4
j_gene: TRBJ2-3
d_gene: TRBD2
CDR3aa: CASSRSGIGTDTQYF
CDR3nt: TGTGCCAGCAGCAGGAGCGGGATCGGCACAGATACGCAGTATTTT

abundance: .
v_gene: TRBV5-1
j_gene: TRBJ2-1
d_gene: TRBD2
CDR3aa: CASSLASSGLYNEQFF
CDR3nt: TGCGCCAGCAGCTTGGCTTCTAGCGGACTCTACAATGAGCAGTTCTTC

abundance: .
v_gene: TRBV7-9
j_gene: TRBJ2-5
d_gene: TRBD1
CDR3aa: CASSLAGTGGIETQYF
CDR3nt: TGTGCCAGCAGCTTAGCGGGGACAGGGGGCATAGAGACCCAGTACTTC

abundance: few
v_gene: TRBV2
j_gene: TRBJ1-1
d_gene: TRBD1
CDR3aa: CASSANDRGGTEAFF
CDR3nt: TGTGCCAGCAGTGCTAACGACAGGGGTGGCACTGAAGCTTTCTTT

abundance: .
v_gene: TRBV2
j_gene: TRBJ2-7
d_gene: .
CDR3aa: CASFRGASYEQYF
CDR3nt: TGTGCCAGCTTCCGGGGGGCCTCCTACGAGCAGTACTTC

abundance: .
v_gene: TRBV27
j_gene: TRBJ2-7
d_gene: .
CDR3aa: CASSLLRSSDEQYF
CDR3nt: TGTGCCAGCAGTTTATTACGGTCAAGCGACGAGCAGTACTTC

abundance: once
v_gene: TRBV5-1
j_gene: TRBJ2-1
d_gene: .
CDR3aa: CASSFDQRTYNEQFF
CDR3nt: TGCGCCAGCAGTTTTGACCAGCGAACCTACAATGAGCAGTTCTTC

abundance: few
v_gene: TRBV4-2
j_gene: TRBJ1-6
d_gene: TRBD1
CDR3aa: CASSHDRVGGDNSPLHF
CDR3nt: TGTGCCAGCAGCCACGACAGGGTCGGTGGAGATAATTCACCCCTCCACTTT

abundance: .
v_gene: TRBV13
j_gene: TRBJ2-7
d_gene: TRBD1
CDR3aa: CASSAGTGGGHEQYF
CDR3nt: TGTGCCAGCAGCGCCGGGACAGGGGGCGGCCACGAGCAGTACTTC

abundance: .
v_gene: TRBV28
j_gene: TRBJ2-4
d_gene: .
CDR3aa: CASSGEFKNIQYF
CDR3nt: TGTGCCAGCTCCGGGGAATTCAAAAACATTCAGTACTTC

abundance: .
v_gene: TRBV28
j_gene: TRBJ1-4
d_gene: .
CDR3aa: CASSLWGAANEKLFF
CDR3nt: TGTGCCAGCAGTTTATGGGGGGCGGCAAATGAAAAACTGTTTTTT

abundance: .
v_gene: TRBV28
j_gene: TRBJ1-1
d_gene: .
CDR3aa: CASSLQGKNTEAFF
CDR3nt: TGTGCCAGCAGTTTACAGGGGAAAAACACTGAAGCTTTCTTT

abundance: once
v_gene: TRBV9
j_gene: TRBJ2-3
d_gene: .
CDR3aa: CASRAAPRATQYF
CDR3nt: TGTGCCAGCAGGGCGGCCCCCAGGGCTACGCAGTATTTT

abundance: .
v_gene: TRBV4-1
j_gene: TRBJ1-3
d_gene: .
CDR3aa: CASSQSHGSGNTIYF
CDR3nt: TGCGCCAGCAGCCAATCCCACGGTTCTGGAAACACCATATATTTT

abundance: .
v_gene: TRBV7-3
j_gene: TRBJ2-7
d_gene: .
CDR3aa: CASSPYEGSYEQYF
CDR3nt: TGTGCCAGCAGCCCCTATGAGGGTTCCTACGAGCAGTACTTC

abundance: .
v_gene: TRBV5-1
j_gene: TRBJ1-2
d_gene: .
CDR3aa: CASSFNGVEGYTF
CDR3nt: TGCGCCAGCAGCTTTAATGGGGTGGAGGGCTACACCTTC

abundance: .
v_gene: TRBV5-4
j_gene: TRBJ2-7
d_gene: .
CDR3aa: CASSLVGGSYEQYF
CDR3nt: TGTGCCAGCAGCTTGGTGGGGGGCTCCTACGAGCAGTACTTC

abundance: .
v_gene: TRBV6-5
j_gene: TRBJ1-1
d_gene: TRBD1
CDR3aa: CASSYSGTGINTEAFF
CDR3nt: TGTGCCAGCAGTTACTCGGGGACAGGGATAAACACTGAAGCTTTCTTT

abundance: .
v_gene: TRBV6-5
j_gene: TRBJ2-1
d_gene: TRBD2
CDR3aa: CASSYRLAGLNEQFF
CDR3nt: TGTGCCAGCAGTTACCGACTAGCGGGGTTGAATGAGCAGTTCTTC

abundance: once
v_gene: TRBV11-2
j_gene: TRBJ2-1
d_gene: TRBD2
CDR3aa: CASSFSGSAFAEQFF
CDR3nt: TGTGCCAGCAGCTTTAGCGGGAGTGCTTTTGCGGAGCAGTTCTTC

abundance: few
v_gene: TRBV6-1
j_gene: TRBJ1-2
d_gene: TRBD1
CDR3aa: CASSEGQGAYGYTF
CDR3nt: TGTGCCAGCAGTGAGGGACAGGGAGCCTATGGCTACACCTTC

abundance: .
v_gene: TRBV23-1
j_gene: TRBJ2-7
d_gene: TRBD1
CDR3aa: CASSQSGTGVSGEQYF
CDR3nt: TGCGCCAGCAGTCAATCCGGGACAGGGGTCTCGGGGGAGCAGTACTTC

abundance: .
v_gene: TRBV6-1
j_gene: TRBJ1-5
d_gene: .
CDR3aa: CASSAGSNQPQHF
CDR3nt: TGTGCCAGCAGTGCGGGGAGCAATCAGCCCCAGCATTTT

abundance: .
v_gene: TRBV11-2
j_gene: TRBJ1-2
d_gene: .
CDR3aa: CASTSVRGAPSNYGYTF
CDR3nt: TGTGCCAGCACCTCCGTGAGGGGGGCCCCTTCTAACTATGGCTACACCTTC

abundance: .
v_gene: TRBV9
j_gene: TRBJ1-1
d_gene: .
CDR3aa: CASTPLAGNTEAFF
CDR3nt: TGTGCCAGCACCCCCCTAGCGGGGAACACTGAAGCTTTCTTT

abundance: .
v_gene: TRBV5-8
j_gene: TRBJ1-1
d_gene: .
CDR3aa: CASSPGPMNTEAFF
CDR3nt: TGTGCCAGCAGCCCGGGCCCCATGAACACTGAAGCTTTCTTT

abundance: .
v_gene: TRBV28
j_gene: TRBJ1-2
d_gene: TRBD1
CDR3aa: CASRPPAWDPLTYRGHGYTF
CDR3nt: TGTGCCAGCAGGCCCCCCGCGTGGGACCCCCTAACTTACAGGGGGCATGGCTACACCTTC

abundance: .
v_gene: TRBV10-3
j_gene: TRBJ2-3
d_gene: TRBD2
CDR3aa: CAISDVAGSTDTQYF
CDR3nt: TGTGCCATCAGTGATGTAGCGGGATCCACAGATACGCAGTATTTT

abundance: .
v_gene: TRBV6-5
j_gene: TRBJ1-6
d_gene: .
CDR3aa: CASSYIGGRGSPLHF
CDR3nt: TGTGCCAGCAGTTATATAGGCGGGCGAGGTTCACCCCTCCACTTT

abundance: once
v_gene: TRBV5-1
j_gene: TRBJ1-2
d_gene: .
CDR3aa: CASSLAGAISGGYTF
CDR3nt: TGCGCCAGCAGCTTGGCAGGGGCCATAAGTGGAGGCTACACCTTC

abundance: .
v_gene: TRBV30
j_gene: TRBJ2-3
d_gene: .
CDR3aa: CAWSFRTDTQYF
CDR3nt: TGTGCCTGGAGTTTTCGGACAGATACGCAGTATTTT

abundance: .
v_gene: TRBV5-4
j_gene: TRBJ2-2
d_gene: TRBD1
CDR3aa: CASSWGQGANTGELFF
CDR3nt: TGTGCCAGCAGCTGGGGACAGGGGGCCAACACCGGGGAGCTGTTTTTT

abundance: .
v_gene: TRBV28
j_gene: TRBJ2-5
d_gene: TRBD1
CDR3aa: CASSLEQGAIQETQYF
CDR3nt: TGTGCCAGCAGTTTAGAACAGGGGGCGATTCAAGAGACCCAGTACTTC

abundance: .
v_gene: TRBV19
j_gene: TRBJ2-5
d_gene: .
CDR3aa: CASARQAQETQYF
CDR3nt: TGTGCCAGTGCTCGACAGGCCCAAGAGACCCAGTACTTC

abundance: .
v_gene: TRBV10-3
j_gene: TRBJ2-3
d_gene: .
CDR3aa: CAISPGGMGNLAAGVASVTDTQYF
CDR3nt: TGTGCCATCAGCCCGGGGGGAATGGGGAATCTTGCGGCAGGGGTGGCTAGCGTTACAGATACGCAGTATTTT

abundance: .
v_gene: TRBV6-1
j_gene: TRBJ2-7
d_gene: .
CDR3aa: CATSRDGSSYEQYF
CDR3nt: TGTGCCACCTCTCGGGACGGCAGTTCCTACGAGCAGTACTTC